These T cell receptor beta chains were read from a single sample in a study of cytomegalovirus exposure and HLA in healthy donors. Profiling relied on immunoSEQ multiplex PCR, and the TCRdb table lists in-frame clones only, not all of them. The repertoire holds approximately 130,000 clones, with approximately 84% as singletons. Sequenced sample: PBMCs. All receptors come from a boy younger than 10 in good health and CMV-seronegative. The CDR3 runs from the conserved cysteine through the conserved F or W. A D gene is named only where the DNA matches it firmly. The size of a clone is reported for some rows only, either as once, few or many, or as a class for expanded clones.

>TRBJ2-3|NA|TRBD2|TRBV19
TGTGCCAGTAGTAGGGGACTAGCGGGTGAGGATACGCAGTATTTT
CASSRGLAGEDTQYF
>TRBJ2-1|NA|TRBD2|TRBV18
TGTGCCAGCTCACCCCCCCACCGTAGCGGGAGTTATGGTGAGCAGTTCTTC
CASSPPHRSGSYGEQFF
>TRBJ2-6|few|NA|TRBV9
TGTGCCAGCAGCGTAGGGGGGGGGCTTTCTGGGGCCAACGTCCTGACTTTC
CASSVGGGLSGANVLTF
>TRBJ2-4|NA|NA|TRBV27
TGTGCCAGCAGTTTATCGAGCGGCCTACTCACCAAAAACATTCAGTACTTC
CASSLSSGLLTKNIQYF
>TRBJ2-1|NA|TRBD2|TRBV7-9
TGTTCCAGCAGCTCACCGTCTAGCGGGGGGCGGGATGAGCAGTTCTTC
CSSSSPSSGGRDEQFF
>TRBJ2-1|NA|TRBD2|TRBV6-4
TGTGCCAGCAGTGAAGCGGGGGCCTACAATGAGCAGTTCTTC
CASSEAGAYNEQFF
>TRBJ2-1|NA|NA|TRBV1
TGCACCAGCAGCCAAGATAGTGACTACAATGAGCAGTTCTTC
CTSSQDSDYNEQFF
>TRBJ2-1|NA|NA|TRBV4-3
TGCGCCAGCAGCCAACTAGGTAATGAGCAGTTCTTC
CASSQLGNEQFF
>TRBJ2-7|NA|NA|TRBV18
TGTGCCAGCTCACCAGGACAGACCTCCTACGAGCAGTACTTC
CASSPGQTSYEQYF
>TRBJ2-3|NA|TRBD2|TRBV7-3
TGTGCCAGCAAGCGGGACTACACAGATACGCAGTATTTT
CASKRDYTDTQYF
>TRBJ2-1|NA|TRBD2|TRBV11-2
TGTGCCAGCAGCTTTCACGGACTAGCGCCATACAATGAGCAGTTCTTC
CASSFHGLAPYNEQFF
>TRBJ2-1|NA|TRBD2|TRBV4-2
TGTGCCAGCAGCCAAGGCGGGGGGGCCTATGAGCAGTTCTTC
CASSQGGGAYEQFF
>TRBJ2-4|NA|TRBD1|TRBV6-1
TGTGCCAGCAGTGGACAGGGCAAAAACATTCAGTACTTC
CASSGQGKNIQYF
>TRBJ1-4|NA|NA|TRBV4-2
TGTGCCAGCAGCCATGAGGACAGTCCAAGGGGTGAAAAACTGTTTTTT
CASSHEDSPRGEKLFF
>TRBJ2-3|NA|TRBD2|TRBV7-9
TGTGCCAGCAGCACCCGAGCTAGCGGCTATAGCACAGATACGCAGTATTTT
CASSTRASGYSTDTQYF
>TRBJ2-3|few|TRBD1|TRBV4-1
TGCGCCAGCAGCCAATGGACAGGGACGGATACGCAGTATTTT
CASSQWTGTDTQYF
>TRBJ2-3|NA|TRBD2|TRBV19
TGTGCCAGTAGTAGGATTTTGGGACTAGCGGGGCTCCTCACAGATACGCAGTATTTT
CASSRILGLAGLLTDTQYF
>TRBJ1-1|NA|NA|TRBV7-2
TGTGCCAGCAGCCCCCGGGGGGATGGGGCTGAAGCTTTCTTT
CASSPRGDGAEAFF
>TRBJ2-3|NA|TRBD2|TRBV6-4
TGTGCCAGCAGTGAGGGCGGGGGGGCCACAGATACGCAGTATTTT
CASSEGGGATDTQYF
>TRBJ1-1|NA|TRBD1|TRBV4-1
TGCGCCAGCACCGCGACAGGGGTCACTGAAGCTTTCTTT
CASTATGVTEAFF
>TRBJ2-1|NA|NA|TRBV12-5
TGTGCTAGTGGTTTGTTGACTAGCTCCTACAATGAGCAGTTCTTC
CASGLLTSSYNEQFF
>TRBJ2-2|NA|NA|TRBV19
TGTGCCAGCACCAGGGTCCCAGGGAGGACCGGGGAGCTGTTTTTT
CASTRVPGRTGELFF
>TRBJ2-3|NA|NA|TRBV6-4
TGTGCCAGCAGCGACTTCTACTATTCAGATACGCAGTATTTT
CASSDFYYSDTQYF
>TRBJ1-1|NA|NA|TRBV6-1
TGTGCCAGCAACAAAGGGGCGACCATGAACACTGAAGCTTTCTTT
CASNKGATMNTEAFF
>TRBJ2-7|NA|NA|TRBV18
TGTGCCAGCTCACCGGGGTGGACAGCCCACTACGAGCAGTACTTC
CASSPGWTAHYEQYF
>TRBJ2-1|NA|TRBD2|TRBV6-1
TGTGCCAGCAGTGAAGCGGCCGGGGGGGCTTATAATGAGCAGTTCTTC
CASSEAAGGAYNEQFF
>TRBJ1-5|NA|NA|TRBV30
TGTGCCTGGAGGGTTGCCGGGGTTAACAATCAGCCCCAGCATTTT
CAWRVAGVNNQPQHF
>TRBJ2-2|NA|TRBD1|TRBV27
TGTGCCAGTCGATCCGGGACAGGGAGTGGCGGGGAGCTGTTTTTT
CASRSGTGSGGELFF
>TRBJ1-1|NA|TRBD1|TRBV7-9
TGTGCCAGCACCCGGACAGGGGGTCGGACTGAAGCTTTCTTT
CASTRTGGRTEAFF
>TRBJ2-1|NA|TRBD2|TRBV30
TGTGCCTGGAGCGGAGACCTAGCGGGAGGTATGAATGAGCAGTTCTTC
CAWSGDLAGGMNEQFF
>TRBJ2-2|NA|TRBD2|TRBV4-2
TGTGCCAGCAGCCAAGATTCTAGCGGGGCTGCAAACACCGGGGAGCTGTTTTTT
CASSQDSSGAANTGELFF
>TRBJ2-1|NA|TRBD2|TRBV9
TGTGCCAGCAGCGTAACCAGCGGGGTCAACAATGAGCAGTTCTTC
CASSVTSGVNNEQFF
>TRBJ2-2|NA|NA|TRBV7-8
TGTGCCAGCAGCCCCCAGCGGGTAGCCGGGGAGCTGTTTTTT
CASSPQRVAGELFF
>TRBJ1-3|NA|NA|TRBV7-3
TGTGCCAGCAGCGAGGGACTCCTCTCTGGAAACACCATATATTTT
CASSEGLLSGNTIYF
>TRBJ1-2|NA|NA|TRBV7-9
TGTGCCAGCAGCCCCCCTCTAACAGGCTATGGCTACACCTTC
CASSPPLTGYGYTF
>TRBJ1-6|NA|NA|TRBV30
TGTGCCTGGAGCGGAGGGGATCGGGTTGGCTCCTATAATTCACCCCTCCACTTT
CAWSGGDRVGSYNSPLHF
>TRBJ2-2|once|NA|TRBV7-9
TGTGCCAGCAGCACGACTCGTCTGAACACCGGGGAGCTGTTTTTT
CASSTTRLNTGELFF
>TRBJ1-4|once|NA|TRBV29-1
TGCAGCTGCCTCGGTGAAAAACTGTTTTTT
CSCLGEKLFF
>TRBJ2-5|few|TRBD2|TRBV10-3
TGTGCCATCAGTGAGTCGACTAGCGGGAGGAGAGAGACCCAGTACTTC
CAISESTSGRRETQYF
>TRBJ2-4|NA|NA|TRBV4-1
TGCGCCAGCAGCCAAGATCCGCCACAGTCAGCCAAAAACATTCAGTACTTC
CASSQDPPQSAKNIQYF
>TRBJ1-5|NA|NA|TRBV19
TGTGCCAGTAATGAGAACCCGCCCCAGCATTTT
CASNENPPQHF
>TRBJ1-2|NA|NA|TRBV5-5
TGTGCCAGCAGCTTGCAACAGGGTATCCGGAATGGCTACACCTTC
CASSLQQGIRNGYTF
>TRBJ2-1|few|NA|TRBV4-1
TGTGCCAGCAGCCGCGGATCTGGTGGAGACTACAATGAGCAGTTCTTC
CASSRGSGGDYNEQFF
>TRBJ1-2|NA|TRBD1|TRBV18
TGTGCCAGCTCACCGGACAGGGCTGGTGGCTACACCTTC
CASSPDRAGGYTF
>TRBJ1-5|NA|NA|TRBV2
TGTGCCAGCAAATTGACAGGCGTACTAAATCAGCCCCAGCATTTT
CASKLTGVLNQPQHF